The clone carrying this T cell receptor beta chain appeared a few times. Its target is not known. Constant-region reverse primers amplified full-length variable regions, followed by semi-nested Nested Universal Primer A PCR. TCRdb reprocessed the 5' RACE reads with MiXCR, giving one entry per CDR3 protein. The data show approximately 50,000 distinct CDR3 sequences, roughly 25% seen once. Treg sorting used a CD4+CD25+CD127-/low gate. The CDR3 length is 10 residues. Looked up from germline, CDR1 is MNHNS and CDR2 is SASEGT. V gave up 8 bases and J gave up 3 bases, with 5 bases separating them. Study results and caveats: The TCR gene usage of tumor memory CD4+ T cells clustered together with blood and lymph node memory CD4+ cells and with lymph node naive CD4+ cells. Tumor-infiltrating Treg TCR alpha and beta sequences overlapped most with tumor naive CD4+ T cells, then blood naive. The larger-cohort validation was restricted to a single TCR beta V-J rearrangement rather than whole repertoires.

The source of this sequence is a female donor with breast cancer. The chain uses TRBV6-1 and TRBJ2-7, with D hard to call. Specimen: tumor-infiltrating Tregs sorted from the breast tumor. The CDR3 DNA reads TGTGCCAGCCGTAACTACGAGCAGTACTTC. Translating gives CASRNYEQYF.